This T cell receptor (beta chain) comes out of a study of T-cell memory formation after mild COVID-19. Overall study findings and caveats: Contracting clones from day 15 to 85 showed balanced CD4/CD8; later expanders favored CD4+.

The J segment lost 4 bases and the V segment lost 3 bases, leaving 5 bases of the junction unmatched. Germline-derived CDR1 and CDR2 are LNHDA and SQIVND (reference sequence). This CDR3 region has 16 residues. A 5'RACE reaction primed in the constant segment made cDNA libraries of TCR alpha and TCR beta, and these carried sample barcodes and UMIs. TCRdb passed the 5' RACE reads through MiXCR, listing each CDR3 protein once. The data show 450,000 to 650,000 distinct CDR3 sequences, around 21% seen once. In the case of this clonotype: The target antigen is unknown.

Sequencing input: PBMCs or a T cell subset sorted from them (not recorded which). The source of this sequence is an adult woman who had mild COVID-19 (a few samples of this study predate the infection). Cell type and time point are not known. The rearrangement links TRBV19 to TRBJ2-3, with 12 bases fitting TRBD1. The CDR3 DNA follows: TGTGCCAGTAGTATCCGCGGGACAGGGGGCGCAGATACGCAGTATTTT. It is translated as CASSIRGTGGADTQYF.